These 12 T cell receptor beta chains came from one sample sequenced in a study of cytomegalovirus exposure and HLA in healthy donors. The PCR contained 60 Vbeta and 13 Jbeta primers. Clones were read by immunoSEQ multiplex PCR, and TCRdb kept only the in-frame ones, dropping some. There are more than 150,000 clones in the sample; 70% to 85% occur only once, and under 8% lies in the top ten. What was sequenced was PBMCs. The receptors were sampled from a woman between 50 and 59 years old in good health and CMV-seropositive.

The chain combines TRBV19 with TRBJ2-1, with D tentatively TRBD1 (8 bases). Germline CDR1 LNHDA, CDR2 SQIVND (reference sequence). The CDR3 extends over 15 amino acids. Between the trimmed V and J ends, which lost 6 bases and 8 bases, there was a span of 20 bases. CDR3 protein: CASRPTGEGLDEQFF. In nucleotides, the CDR3 is TGTGCCAGTAGGCCGACAGGGGAGGGCTTGGATGAGCAGTTCTTC.

This chain connects TRBV5-1 to TRBJ2-1, with 8 nucleotides matching TRBD2. Per germline, CDR1 SGHRS and CDR2 YFSETQ. V lost 3 bases to trimming and J lost 9 bases; unmatched junction nucleotides: 8. The CDR3 contains 14 residues. The CDR3 spells CASSSVRGGGEQFF. As DNA, the CDR3 is TGCGCCAGCAGCTCGGTTCGGGGGGGCGGTGAGCAGTTCTTC.

V and J are TRBV25-1 and TRBJ2-6; 7 bases are shared with TRBD2. This CDR3 is built from 16 residues. CDR1 and CDR2 (germline): MGHDK, SYGVNS. Germline trimming cut 8 bases from V and 0 bases from J; bases unmatched to any gene: 7. The CDR3 nucleotides are TGTGCCAGCCGAGGGGCGGGGGACTCTGGGGCCAACGTCCTGACTTTC. It translates to CASRGAGDSGANVLTF.

The rearrangement uses TRBV7-6 and TRBJ2-3; TRBD1 matches 10 bases. CDR3 length: 14 amino acids. Per the germline V gene, CDR1 is SGHVS and CDR2 is FNYEAQ. The junction had 4 bases not matched to a gene; V was cut back by 6 bases and J by 4 bases. CDR3 sequence: CASSGGQGSDTQYF. Written as DNA, the CDR3 is TGTGCCAGCAGTGGGGGACAGGGGTCAGATACGCAGTATTTT.

The chain combines TRBV6-1 with TRBJ1-1; 7 nucleotides align to TRBD1. Germline V lookup: CDR1 MNHNS, CDR2 SASEGT. V lost 0 bases to trimming and J lost 11 bases; unmatched junction nucleotides: 6. The CDR3 extends over 13 amino acids. The CDR3 DNA reads as TGTGCCAGCAGTGAAGCGCGAGGGGGCAAGGCTTTCTTT. This translates into CASSEARGGKAFF.

The sample holds one count of this clone. J is TRBJ2-7 and V is TRBV5-4; D is perhaps TRBD1 (6 bases). Germline V CDR1 and CDR2: SGHNT, YYREEE (reference sequence). This CDR3 has 13 residues. The V end lost 4 bases, the J end lost 5 bases, and 13 bases lay between the germline ends. The CDR3 loop reads CASSEPQGNEQYF. CDR3 bases: TGTGCCAGCAGCGAACCACAGGGAAACGAGCAGTACTTC.

This clone came up once. V usage is TRBV5-1 and J usage is TRBJ2-5; 10 positions agree with TRBD1. This CDR3 comprises 14 residues. From germline, CDR1 is SGHRS and CDR2 YFSETQ. V lost 0 bases and J lost 4; bases outside the gene matches: 0. The CDR3 DNA reads TGCGCCAGCAGCTTGGGGGACAGGGGAGAGACCCAGTACTTC. This translates into CASSLGDRGETQYF.

CDR3 nucleotides: TGTGCCAGGCGGTTCCGAGACAGGGGGGACGAGCAGTACTTC. Translating gives CARRFRDRGDEQYF. The chain is built from TRBV6-1 and TRBJ2-7; 9 bases align to TRBD1. J gave up 5 bases and V 9 bases, and 11 bases lay outside the gene matches. Germline-derived CDR1 and CDR2 are MNHNS and SASEGT. This CDR3 spans 14 amino acids.

V gene TRBV7-8 combines with J gene TRBJ2-7; tentative D call: TRBD2 (5 bases). The length of the CDR3 is 13 residues. The germline gives CDR1 SGHVS, CDR2 FQNEAQ. The V end lost 6 bases, the J end lost 1 base, and 10 bases lay between the germline ends. CDR3 nucleotides: TGTGCCAGCAGTCTAACTAGTTCCTACGAGCAGTACTTC. The encoded protein is CASSLTSSYEQYF.

The chain combines TRBV30 with TRBJ2-2; 7 bases match TRBD2. The CDR3 runs 16 residues. The V gene's germline CDR1 is GTSNPN and CDR2 SVGIG (reference sequence). V was clipped by 2 bases and J by 5 bases; unmatched bases: 11. DNA for the CDR3: TGTGCCTGGAGTAGGGGCGGTGGGGGGGGAACCGGGGAGCTGTTTTTT. Translated, it gives CAWSRGGGGGTGELFF.

The rearrangement links TRBV7-6 to TRBJ2-2; TRBD1 matches 8 bases. V shed 6 bases and J 4 bases; nucleotides not matched to a gene: 4. The CDR3 is 14 residues long. CDR1 SGHVS and CDR2 FNYEAQ come from the germline V gene. The CDR3 spells CASSLTGATGELFF. Here the CDR3 DNA reads TGTGCCAGCAGTTTGACAGGGGCCACCGGGGAGCTGTTTTTT.

To note about this clone: An end of the junction does not agree with germline; a read error may underlie this. Other nucleotide sequences in the sample specify the same CDR3. J is TRBJ1-1 and V is TRBV6-5; no definite D call. The CDR3 consists of 14 residues. CDR1 and CDR2 (germline): MNHEY, SVGAGI. The CDR3 bases are TGTGCCAGCAGTCTCACGGGAATGAACACCGAAGCTTTCTTT. This sequence encodes CASSLTGMNTEAFF.